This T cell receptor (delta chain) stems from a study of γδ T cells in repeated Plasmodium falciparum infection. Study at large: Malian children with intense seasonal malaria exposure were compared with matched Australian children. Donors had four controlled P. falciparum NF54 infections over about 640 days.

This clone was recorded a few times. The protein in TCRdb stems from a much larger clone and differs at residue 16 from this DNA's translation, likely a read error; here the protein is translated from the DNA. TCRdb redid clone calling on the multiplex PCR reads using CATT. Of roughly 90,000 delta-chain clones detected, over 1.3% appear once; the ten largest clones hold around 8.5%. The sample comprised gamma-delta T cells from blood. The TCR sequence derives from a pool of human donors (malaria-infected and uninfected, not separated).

CDR3 in amino acids: CACDTLLGDTQYTDKPIF. The CDR3 bases are TGTGCCTGTGACACGCTACTGGGGGATACTCAGTACACCGATAAACCCATCTTT. This chain uses TRDV2 with TRDJ1; 12 bases agree with TRDD3. The length of the CDR3 is 18 residues. CDR1 and CDR2 (germline): GEAIGNYY, EKD.